This T cell receptor (beta chain) was sequenced in a study of T cells in Graves' hyperthyroidism and ophthalmopathy (dated by TCRdb to between 2017 and 2020). As for the study more broadly: Peripheral blood was sampled at the time of initial diagnosis, prior to any treatment. To identify TCR V-J signatures that set the groups apart, the researchers used a discovery cohort of 100 or so patients, made up of 40 to 45 with Graves' ophthalmopathy and 55 to 65 with stable Graves' hyperthyroidism. Prospective prediction of ophthalmopathy was tested in an independent validation cohort of fewer than 20 hyperthyroidism patients and roughly 16 patients who later progressed to ophthalmopathy. The approximately 100 discovery patients were divided at random into training and test sets in a 7:3 ratio. In about 6 Graves' hyperthyroidism patients, the study also compared T-cell repertoires from thyroid tissue with T-cell repertoires from blood. Following sampling, methimazole starting at 30 mg daily was given to hyperthyroidism patients, and high-dose intravenous methylprednisolone was given to ophthalmopathy patients. The paper reports TCR Vbeta CDR3 sequencing of over 120 peripheral blood samples: 40 to 45 ophthalmopathy, under 80 hyperthyroidism and around 17 progressor patients.

This clonotype has ten or more counts. Its antigen has not been determined. No clone much larger than this one lies a single base away; base qualities are absent. TCR beta CDR3 regions were amplified from RNA transcripts. For the first round of RT-PCR on the TCR CDR3, the HTBI primer set was used together with the Qiagen OneStep RT-PCR kit. Libraries were constructed in a second round of multiplex PCR, after which size selection and purification were performed. The libraries were sequenced on an Illumina HiSeq2000 using paired-end 100 bp reads. The authors' pipeline ran thus. Raw data were processed with SOAPnuke, discarding reads with adapters, uncalled bases, mean Phred below 15, or no exact constant-primer or identifier match. COPE v1.2.5 was used to merge the high-quality paired reads, and each unique nucleotide sequence was defined as a clonotype. Clonotypes were aligned to IMGT TRBV, TRBD and TRBJ reference segments using MiTCR v1.1. Only V-J combinations with frequency above 0.0001, covering about 99% of repertoires, were analysed. A TCS score was defined as the ratio between F50 (clonal expansion) and ExV (chaos), using BLOSUM62-based TCRdist between CDR3 peptides within each V-J. Welch's t-statistics and random forest reduced fewer than 600 V-J features to about 12, which were used in a naive Bayes classifier (R e1071). TCRdb trimmed the raw reads at Q25, called clones with MiXCR and kept productive beta chains. Each CDR3 protein appears once, grouped with its most common genes and DNA. TCRdb assigned the V and J calls; the authors' analysis was not used. The sample data list approximately 360,000 distinct CDR3 sequences, and 25% of these were observed just once. Less than 85% of the sample is taken by the ten largest.

A patient counted as having stable Graves' hyperthyroidism if no progression to ophthalmopathy occurred over 18 months of follow-up. Hyperthyroidism patients were newly diagnosed, had a disease duration of under 2 months, and were aged 18 to 65 years. Any patient with an uncontrolled infection, another autoimmune disease, pregnancy or lactation was excluded. Diagnoses were based on clinical symptoms, serum thyroxine and TRAb, thyroid ultrasound and orbital computed tomography. PBMCs were separated from 10 ml of fresh peripheral blood using Ficoll-Paque density gradient centrifugation. Trizol reagent was used to extract total RNA, and RNA quality was then checked on an Agilent 2100 Bioanalyzer. What the research found in general, with its limitations: In validation, progression to ophthalmopathy was predicted by the model with 70.59% sensitivity and 72% to 85% specificity, a median of roughly six months before onset. Most expanded thyroid clonotypes (frequency above 0.001) were also found in blood, which suggests that blood repertoires may mirror thyroid immune responses. In cross-validation, a model built on a 13 V-J signature told ophthalmopathy apart from stable hyperthyroidism with 85% to 90% sensitivity and roughly 83% specificity, and in testing the same model reached 80%/75%. No statistical method was used to fix the sample size in advance, and group allocation was not hidden from the investigators.

The TCR comes from a man in his fifties with Graves' hyperthyroidism. Sequenced material: blood.

The CDR3 in this case is CASSLATGPQPQHF. The DNA sequence is TGTGCCAGCAGCTTAGCTACAGGGCCTCAGCCCCAGCATTTT. The V gene is TRBV7-2 and the J gene is TRBJ1-5; the D gene is perhaps TRBD1, on 6 matching bases. The V end loses 0 bases and the J end loses 6 bases, and a stretch of 9 bases separates them. The CDR3 runs 14 residues from the cysteine to the phenylalanine. The retained sequence is limited to the CDR3, 42 bases, with the frame set at the first base. Sequences SGHTA (CDR1) and FQGNSA (CDR2) are obtained from the germline V gene.